This T cell receptor (beta chain) was captured by sequencing in a study of cytomegalovirus exposure and HLA in healthy donors. Between the trimmed V and J ends, which lost 2 bases and 4 bases, there was a span of 9 bases. The CDR3 is 13 amino acids. The germline V gene has CDR1 MNHEY and CDR2 SVGAGI. 13 Jbeta primers and 60 Vbeta primers were used for the PCR. Assay used: immunoSEQ multiplex PCR; TCRdb lists only in-frame clones, some missing. The sample includes about 140,000 clones, about 76% of them seen just once. The chain links TRBV6-5 to TRBJ2-7, with D possibly TRBD1 on 6 matching bases. What was sequenced was PBMCs. This sequence originates from a female donor in good health and CMV-seronegative. In DNA, the CDR3 is TGTGCCAGCAGTTACGGCAGGGGATACGAGCAGTACTTC. It specifies CASSYGRGYEQYF.